This T cell receptor beta chain was sequenced during a study of PD-1 blockade in classical Hodgkin lymphoma. Study-wide results and caveats: Diversity similar to that of newly diagnosed patients was seen at baseline in complete responders. At C4D1, TCR diversity had climbed significantly for CD4+ cells, though not for CD8+ cells. Those patients who began receiving nivolumab less than 1 year after ASCT had lower diversity, and they were excluded.

Profiled with immunoSEQ multiplex PCR; TCRdb holds only in-frame clones, not every one. The sample records 6,000 or so clones, around half being singletons. Brentuximab vedotin exposure varied, and every patient relapsed after autologous stem cell transplantation. From thawed PBMCs, magnetic negative selection was used to isolate the CD8+ T cells. Best outcomes ranged across complete response, partial response and progressive disease. This CDR3 has 15 amino acids. Germline V CDR1 and CDR2: LNHDA, SQIVND (reference sequence). V lost 0 bases, J lost 5 bases, and 13 bases lay in between. This clone was seen only once. The antigen is undetermined.

Specimen: CD8+ T cells from blood, collected at baseline. The receptor was derived from a human donor with classical Hodgkin lymphoma. This chain joins TRBV19 and TRBJ2-5; no clear D gene. The CDR3, as DNA: TGTGCCAGTAGTATAGAGAGTAGCCTCGTGGAGACCCAGTACTTC. Encoded protein: CASSIESSLVETQYF.